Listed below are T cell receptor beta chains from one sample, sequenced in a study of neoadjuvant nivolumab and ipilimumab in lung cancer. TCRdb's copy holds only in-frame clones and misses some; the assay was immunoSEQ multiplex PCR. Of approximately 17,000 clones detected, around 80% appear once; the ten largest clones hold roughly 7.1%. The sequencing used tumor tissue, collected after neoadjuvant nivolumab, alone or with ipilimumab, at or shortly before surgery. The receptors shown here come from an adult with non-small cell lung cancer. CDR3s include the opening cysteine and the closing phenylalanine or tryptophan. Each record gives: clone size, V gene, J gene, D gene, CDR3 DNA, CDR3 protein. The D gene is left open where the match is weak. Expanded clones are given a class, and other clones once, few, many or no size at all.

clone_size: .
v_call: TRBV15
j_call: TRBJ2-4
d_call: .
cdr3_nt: TGTGCCACCTTTGGGGGTCCCAAAAACATTCAGTACTTC
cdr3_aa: CATFGGPKNIQYF

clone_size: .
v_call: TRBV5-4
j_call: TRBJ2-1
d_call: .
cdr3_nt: TGTGCCAGCAGCTTGGTGGTGGGGGGTTCCTACAATGAGCAGTTCTTC
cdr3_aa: CASSLVVGGSYNEQFF

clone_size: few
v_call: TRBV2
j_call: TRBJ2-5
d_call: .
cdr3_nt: TGTGCCAGCAGTGATCTGGGGGGCCAAGAGACCCAGTACTTC
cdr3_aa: CASSDLGGQETQYF

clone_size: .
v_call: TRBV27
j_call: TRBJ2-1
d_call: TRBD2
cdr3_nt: TGTGCCAGCAGTCCCGCGGGGCTAGCGGGAGGACTCAATGAGCAGTTCTTC
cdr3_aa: CASSPAGLAGGLNEQFF

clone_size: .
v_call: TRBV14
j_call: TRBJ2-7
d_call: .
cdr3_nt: TGTGCCAGCAGCCGAATCAGGGGCTCGGCGGGAGAGCAGTACTTC
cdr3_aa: CASSRIRGSAGEQYF

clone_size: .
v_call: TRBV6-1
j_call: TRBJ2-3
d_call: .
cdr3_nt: TGTGCCAGCAGTGAAGGGACGGTAAAGCAGGCAGATACGCAGTATTTT
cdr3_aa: CASSEGTVKQADTQYF

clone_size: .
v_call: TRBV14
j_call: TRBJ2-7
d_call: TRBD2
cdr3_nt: TGTGCCAGCAGCCCGGGGGGTATTTACGAGCAGTACTTC
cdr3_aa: CASSPGGIYEQYF

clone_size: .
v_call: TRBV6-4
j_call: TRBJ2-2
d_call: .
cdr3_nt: TGTGCCAGCAGTGAAGGGCAGGGATCCCTTTTGACCGGGGAGCTGTTTTTT
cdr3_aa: CASSEGQGSLLTGELFF

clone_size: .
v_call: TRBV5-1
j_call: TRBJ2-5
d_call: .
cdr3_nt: TGCGCCAGCAGCTTGGTCAGGGCACAAGAGACCCAGTACTTC
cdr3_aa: CASSLVRAQETQYF

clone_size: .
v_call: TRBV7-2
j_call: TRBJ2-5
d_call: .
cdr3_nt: TGTGCCAGCAGTTCAGATCCGGGACACCAAGAGACCCAGTACTTC
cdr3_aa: CASSSDPGHQETQYF

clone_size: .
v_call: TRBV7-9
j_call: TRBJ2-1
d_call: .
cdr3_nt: TGTGCCAGCAGCCCGGAACTTACGGGGCTGGAGCAGTTCTTC
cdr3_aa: CASSPELTGLEQFF

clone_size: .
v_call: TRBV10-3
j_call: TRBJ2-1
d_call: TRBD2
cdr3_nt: TGTGCCATCAGGAACCAATATCGGACTAGCGGGAGTAACCCTGAGCAGTTCTTC
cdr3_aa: CAIRNQYRTSGSNPEQFF

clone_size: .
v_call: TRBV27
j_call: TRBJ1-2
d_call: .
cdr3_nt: TGTGCCAGCAGTTTAACGGGGTTCTATGGCTACACCTTC
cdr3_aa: CASSLTGFYGYTF

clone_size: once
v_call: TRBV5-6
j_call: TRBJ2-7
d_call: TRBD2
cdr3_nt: TGTGCCAGCAGCTTAGCGGGGGGACTCTACGAGCAGTACTTC
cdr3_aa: CASSLAGGLYEQYF

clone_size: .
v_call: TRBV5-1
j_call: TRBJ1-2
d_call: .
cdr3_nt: TGCGCCAGCAGCCAAGGTCCCAGGTTTAACTATGGCTACACCTTC
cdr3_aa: CASSQGPRFNYGYTF

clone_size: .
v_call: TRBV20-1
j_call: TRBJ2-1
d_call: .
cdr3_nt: TGCAGTGCTAGGCAGACTACGGAGCAGTTCTTC
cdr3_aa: CSARQTTEQFF